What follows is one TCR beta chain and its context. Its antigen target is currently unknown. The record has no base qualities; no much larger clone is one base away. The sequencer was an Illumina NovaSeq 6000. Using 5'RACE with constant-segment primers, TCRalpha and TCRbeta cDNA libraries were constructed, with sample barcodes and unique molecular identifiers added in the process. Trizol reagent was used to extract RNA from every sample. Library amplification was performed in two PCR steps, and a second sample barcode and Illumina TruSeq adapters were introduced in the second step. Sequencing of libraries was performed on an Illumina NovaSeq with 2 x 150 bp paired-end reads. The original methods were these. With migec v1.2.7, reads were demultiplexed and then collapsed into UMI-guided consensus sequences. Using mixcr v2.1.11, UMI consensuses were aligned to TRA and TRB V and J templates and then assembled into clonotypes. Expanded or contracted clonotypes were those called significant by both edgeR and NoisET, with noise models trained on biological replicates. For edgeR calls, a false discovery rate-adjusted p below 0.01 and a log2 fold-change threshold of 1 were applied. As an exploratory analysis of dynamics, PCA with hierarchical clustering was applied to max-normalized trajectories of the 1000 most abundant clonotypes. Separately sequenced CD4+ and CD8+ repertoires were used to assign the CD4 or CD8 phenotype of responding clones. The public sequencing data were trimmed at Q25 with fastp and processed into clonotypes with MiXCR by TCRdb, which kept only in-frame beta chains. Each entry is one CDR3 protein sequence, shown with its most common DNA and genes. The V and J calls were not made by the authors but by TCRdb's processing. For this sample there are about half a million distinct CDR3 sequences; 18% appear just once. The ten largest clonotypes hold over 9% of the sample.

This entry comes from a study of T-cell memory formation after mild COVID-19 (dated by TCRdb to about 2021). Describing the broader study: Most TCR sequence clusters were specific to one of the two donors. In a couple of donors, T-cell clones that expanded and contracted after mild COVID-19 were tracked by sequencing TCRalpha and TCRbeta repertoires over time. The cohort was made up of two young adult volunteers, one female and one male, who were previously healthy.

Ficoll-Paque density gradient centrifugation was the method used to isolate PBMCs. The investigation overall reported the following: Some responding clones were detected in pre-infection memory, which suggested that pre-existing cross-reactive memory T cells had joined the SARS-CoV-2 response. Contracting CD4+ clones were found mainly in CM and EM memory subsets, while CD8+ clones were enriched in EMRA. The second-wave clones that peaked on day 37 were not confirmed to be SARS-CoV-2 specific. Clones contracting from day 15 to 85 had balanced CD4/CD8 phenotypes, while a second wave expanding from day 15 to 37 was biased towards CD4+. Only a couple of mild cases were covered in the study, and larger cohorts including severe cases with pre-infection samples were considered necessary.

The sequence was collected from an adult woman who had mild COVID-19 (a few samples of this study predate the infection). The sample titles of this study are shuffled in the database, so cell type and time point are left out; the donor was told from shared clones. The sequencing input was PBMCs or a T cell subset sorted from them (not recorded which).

The nucleotide sequence reads as follows: TGCAGTGCTAGAGATCCCCGAGGGCCAATTACCGGGGAGCTGTTTTTT. Its protein is CSARDPRGPITGELFF. The chain is made from TRBV20-1 and TRBJ2-2; the D gene is perhaps TRBD2, on 5 matching bases. The germline V gene (reference sequence) yields DFQATT for CDR1 and SNEGSKA for CDR2. From cysteine to phenylalanine, the CDR3 is 16 amino acids long. The CDR3 DNA has 48 bases and is translated from base 1. V drops 0 bases and J drops 5 bases, leaving 16 bases in between.